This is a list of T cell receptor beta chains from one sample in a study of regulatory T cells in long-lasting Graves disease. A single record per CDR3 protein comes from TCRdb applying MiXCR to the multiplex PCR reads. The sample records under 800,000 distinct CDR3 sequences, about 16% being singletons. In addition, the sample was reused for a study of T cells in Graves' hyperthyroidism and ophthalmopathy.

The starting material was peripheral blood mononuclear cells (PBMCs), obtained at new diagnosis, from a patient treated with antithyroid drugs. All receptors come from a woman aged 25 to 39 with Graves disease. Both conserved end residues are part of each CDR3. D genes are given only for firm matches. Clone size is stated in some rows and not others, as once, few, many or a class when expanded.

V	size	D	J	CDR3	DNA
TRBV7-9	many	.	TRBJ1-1	CASSPYRVVTEAFF	TGTGCCAGCAGCCCTTATAGGGTCGTAACTGAAGCTTTCTTT
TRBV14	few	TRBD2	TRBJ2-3	CASSQLAGLADTQYF	TGTGCCAGCAGCCAACTAGCGGGACTGGCAGATACGCAGTATTTT
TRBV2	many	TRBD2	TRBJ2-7	CASSVRFGLAGQKGKYEQYF	TGTGCCAGCAGTGTAAGGTTTGGACTAGCGGGACAAAAGGGAAAGTACGAGCAGTACTTC
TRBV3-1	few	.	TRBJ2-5	CASSPSPSVQGETQYF	TGTGCCAGCAGCCCTTCTCCTAGCGTGCAGGGGGAGACCCAGTACTTC
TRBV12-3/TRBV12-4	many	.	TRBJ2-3	CASSPLEASAETDTQYF	TGTGCCAGCAGTCCCCTCGAGGCTAGCGCAGAGACAGATACGCAGTATTTT
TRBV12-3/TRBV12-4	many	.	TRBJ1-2	CASSLTISMDYTF	TGTGCCAGCAGTTTAACTATCAGTATGGACTACACCTTC
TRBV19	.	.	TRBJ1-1	CASSMVRGGLNTEAFF	TGTGCCAGTAGTATGGTTCGGGGGGGGCTGAACACTGAAGCTTTCTTT
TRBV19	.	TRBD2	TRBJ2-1	CASSITGGPDNEQFF	TGTGCCAGTAGTATTACGGGAGGGCCCGACAATGAGCAGTTCTTC
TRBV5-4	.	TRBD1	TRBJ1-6	CASSLGGTARSPLHF	TGTGCCAGCAGCTTGGGTGGGACAGCCCGTTCACCCCTCCACTTT
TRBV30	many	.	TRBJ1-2	CAWRANNYGYTF	TGTGCCTGGAGGGCGAATAACTATGGCTACACCTTC
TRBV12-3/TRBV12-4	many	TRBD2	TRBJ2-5	CASSRTGLAGGSAQYF	TGTGCCAGCAGCCGAACGGGACTAGCGGGAGGGTCGGCCCAGTACTTC
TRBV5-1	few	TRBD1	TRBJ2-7	CASSLGDRGFGEQYF	TGCGCCAGCAGCTTGGGGGACAGGGGGTTTGGGGAGCAGTACTTC
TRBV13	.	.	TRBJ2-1	CASSLARGQQFF	TGTGCCAGCAGCCTAGCCCGTGGACAGCAGTTCTTC
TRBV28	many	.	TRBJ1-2	CASSRPKYGPGYTF	TGTGCCAGCAGTCGCCCGAAATATGGACCTGGCTACACCTTC
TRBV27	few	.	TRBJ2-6	CASTPILLSSGANVLTF	TGTGCCAGCACGCCCATTCTACTCTCTTCTGGGGCCAACGTCCTGACTTTC
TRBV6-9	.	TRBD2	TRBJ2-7	CASSSGLAGKIYEQYF	TGTGCCAGCAGTTCGGGACTAGCGGGAAAGATCTACGAGCAGTACTTC
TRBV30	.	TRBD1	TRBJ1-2	CAWIRGGTGGNGYTF	TGTGCCTGGATCCGGGGTGGGACAGGGGGCAATGGCTACACCTTC
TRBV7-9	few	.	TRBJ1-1	CASRKGGGNVNTEAFF	TGTGCCAGCAGGAAGGGGGGGGGCAATGTGAACACTGAAGCTTTCTTT
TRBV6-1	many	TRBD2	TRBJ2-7	CASRGTSGRHYEQYF	TGTGCCAGCAGGGGTACTAGCGGGAGGCACTACGAGCAGTACTTC
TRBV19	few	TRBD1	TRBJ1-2	CASSTRRQGNYGYTF	TGTGCCAGTAGTACTAGAAGACAGGGAAACTATGGCTACACCTTC
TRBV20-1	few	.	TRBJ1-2	CSAEPLRDMGGYTF	TGCAGTGCTGAACCGCTCCGGGACATGGGAGGCTACACCTTC
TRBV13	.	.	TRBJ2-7	CASSGTESPLLYEQYF	TGTGCCAGCAGCGGGACGGAATCCCCACTACTCTACGAGCAGTACTTC
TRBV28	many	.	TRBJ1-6	CASSFSLRGQNNSPLHF	TGTGCCAGCAGTTTTTCACTCCGTGGACAGAATAATTCACCCCTCCACTTT
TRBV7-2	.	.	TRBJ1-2	CASTPGLNYGYTF	TGTGCCAGCACCCCAGGGTTAAACTATGGCTACACCTTC
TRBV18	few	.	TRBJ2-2	CASFSTASNTGELFF	TGTGCCAGCTTCTCGACAGCTTCGAACACCGGGGAGCTGTTTTTT
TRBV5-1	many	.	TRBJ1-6	CASSFENSPLHF	TGTGCCAGCAGCTTTGAGAATTCACCCCTCCACTTT
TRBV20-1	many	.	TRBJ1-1	CTPGGQSGVNTEAFF	TGCACTCCCGGGGGGCAATCGGGGGTGAACACTGAAGCTTTCTTT
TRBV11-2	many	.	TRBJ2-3	CASSGFSREEVKDTQYF	TGTGCCAGCTCGGGATTTTCGAGGGAAGAGGTCAAAGATACGCAGTATTTT
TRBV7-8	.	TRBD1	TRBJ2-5	CASSVTGFGETQYF	TGTGCCAGCAGCGTGACAGGGTTCGGAGAGACCCAGTACTTC
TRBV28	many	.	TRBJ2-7	CASSLTREQYF	TGTGCCAGCAGCTTAACGAGGGAGCAGTACTTC
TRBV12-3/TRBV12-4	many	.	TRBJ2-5	CASKNTDQVATQYF	TGTGCCAGCAAAAACACTGACCAGGTGGCGACCCAGTACTTC
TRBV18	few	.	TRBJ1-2	CASSPISGDYGYTF	TGTGCCAGCTCACCAATCTCAGGGGACTATGGCTACACCTTC
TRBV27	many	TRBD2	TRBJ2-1	CASSLGLGGGNEQFF	TGTGCCAGCAGTTTAGGGCTAGGCGGGGGTAATGAGCAGTTCTTC
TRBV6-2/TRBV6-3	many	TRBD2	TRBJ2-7	CASSSASGPSYEQYF	TGTGCCAGCAGCAGCGCTAGCGGGCCCTCCTACGAGCAGTACTTC
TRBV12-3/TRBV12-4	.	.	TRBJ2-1	CASSFRGVTNEQFF	TGTGCCAGCAGTTTTAGGGGAGTAACTAATGAGCAGTTCTTC
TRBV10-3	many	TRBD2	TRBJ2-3	CAISDVKTSGTDTQYF	TGTGCCATCAGTGATGTAAAGACTAGCGGGACGGATACGCAGTATTTT
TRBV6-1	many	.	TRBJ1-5	CASSEEAQPQHF	TGTGCCAGCAGTGAAGAAGCTCAGCCCCAGCATTTT
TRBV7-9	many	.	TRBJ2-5	CASSFGPGFQETQYF	TGTGCCAGCAGCTTTGGCCCGGGGTTCCAAGAGACCCAGTACTTC
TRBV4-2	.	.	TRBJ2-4	CASSQVLGREDKNIQYF	TGTGCCAGCAGCCAAGTATTGGGCAGGGAGGACAAAAACATTCAGTACTTC
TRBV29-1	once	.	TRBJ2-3	CSVEWGAQNEDTQYF	TGCAGCGTTGAATGGGGGGCGCAGAATGAAGATACGCAGTATTTT
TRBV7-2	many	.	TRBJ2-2	CASSLPPGELFF	TGTGCCAGCAGCTTACCCCCCGGGGAGCTGTTTTTT
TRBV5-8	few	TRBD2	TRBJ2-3	CASSPEMAGVRDTQYF	TGTGCCAGCAGCCCCGAGATGGCGGGAGTAAGAGATACGCAGTATTTT
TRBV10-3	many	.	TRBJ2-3	CAISERGDTQYF	TGTGCCATCAGTGAACGGGGGGATACGCAGTATTTT
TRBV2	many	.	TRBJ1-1	CASSEGLLNTEAFF	TGTGCCAGCAGTGAAGGGCTACTGAACACTGAAGCTTTCTTT
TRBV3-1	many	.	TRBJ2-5	CASRQLETQYF	TGTGCCAGCAGACAATTGGAGACCCAGTACTTC
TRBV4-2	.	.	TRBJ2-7	CASSQVDGSYEQYF	TGTGCCAGCAGCCAAGTGGACGGCTCCTACGAGCAGTACTTC
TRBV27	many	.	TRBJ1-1	CASSLSRSGNAEAFF	TGTGCCAGCAGTTTATCGAGGAGTGGGAACGCTGAAGCTTTCTTT
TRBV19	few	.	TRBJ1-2	CASSVQGVSYGYTF	TGTGCCAGTAGTGTGCAGGGCGTAAGCTATGGCTACACCTTC
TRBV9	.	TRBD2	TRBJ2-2	CASSSGTSGGAYTGELFF	TGTGCCAGCAGCTCCGGGACTAGCGGAGGGGCGTACACCGGGGAGCTGTTTTTT
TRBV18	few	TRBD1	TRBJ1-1	CASSQSRDRVGTEAFF	TGTGCCAGCTCACAGTCCCGGGACAGGGTTGGCACTGAAGCTTTCTTT
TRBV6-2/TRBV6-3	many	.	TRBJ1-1	CASSYNPRGGTEAFF	TGTGCCAGCAGTTACAACCCTCGGGGGGGCACTGAAGCTTTCTTT
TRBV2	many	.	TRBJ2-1	CASSDVLTGVNNEQFF	TGTGCCAGCAGTGATGTTTTGACTGGGGTCAACAATGAGCAGTTCTTC
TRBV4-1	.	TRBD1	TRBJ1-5	CASSHNRGQPQHF	TGCGCCAGCAGCCATAACAGGGGTCAGCCCCAGCATTTT
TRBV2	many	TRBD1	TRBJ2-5	CASSQGRGRQETQYF	TGTGCCAGCAGTCAGGGAAGGGGGCGCCAAGAGACCCAGTACTTC
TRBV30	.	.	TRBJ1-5	CAWSGAGVVNQPQHF	TGTGCCTGGAGTGGGGCAGGGGTCGTTAATCAGCCCCAGCATTTT
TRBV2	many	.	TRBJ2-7	CASSGRRTFYEQYF	TGTGCCAGCAGTGGGAGACGGACCTTCTACGAGCAGTACTTC
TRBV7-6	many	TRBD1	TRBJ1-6	CASSNRQGPSPLHF	TGTGCCAGCAGCAACAGACAGGGGCCATCACCCCTCCACTTT
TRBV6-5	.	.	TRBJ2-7	CASSSREHYEQYF	TGTGCCAGCAGTTCTAGAGAGCACTACGAGCAGTACTTC